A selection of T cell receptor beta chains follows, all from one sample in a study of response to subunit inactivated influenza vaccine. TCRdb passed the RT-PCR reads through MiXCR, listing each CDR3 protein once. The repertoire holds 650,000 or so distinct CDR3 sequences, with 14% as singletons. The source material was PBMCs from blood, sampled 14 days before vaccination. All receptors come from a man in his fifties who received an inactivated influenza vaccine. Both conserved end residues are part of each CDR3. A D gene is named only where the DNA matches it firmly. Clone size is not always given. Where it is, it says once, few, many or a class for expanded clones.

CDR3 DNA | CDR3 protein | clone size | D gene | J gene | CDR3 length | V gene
TGTGCCAGCAGCCCTAATATGTGGACTACCTACAATGAGCAGTTCTTC | CASSPNMWTTYNEQFF | few | - | TRBJ2-1 | 16 | TRBV11-1
TGCGCCAGCAGCCAAGAAGGGCGACTAGCGCGTCACCGGGAGCTGTTTTTT | CASSQEGRLARHRELFF | few | TRBD2 | TRBJ2-2 | 17 | TRBV4-1
TGCAGCGTTGAGACCGGGACGGCGAAATCCAATGAAGCTTTCTTT | CSVETGTAKSNEAFF | many | - | TRBJ1-1 | 15 | TRBV29-1
TGTGCCACCGCCGGACTAGCAGATTCCTCCTACAATGAGCAGTTCTTC | CATAGLADSSYNEQFF | - | TRBD2 | TRBJ2-1 | 16 | TRBV24-1
TGTGCCAGCAGCTTATTGAGGAGCTCCTACAATGAGCAGTTCTTC | CASSLLRSSYNEQFF | - | - | TRBJ2-1 | 15 | TRBV5-6
TGCAGTGCTACCGGGACTGGCATCTACGAGCAGTACTTC | CSATGTGIYEQYF | few | - | TRBJ2-7 | 13 | TRBV20-1
TGCAGCGTTGAACCATTCAACACTGAAGCTTTCTTT | CSVEPFNTEAFF | - | - | TRBJ1-1 | 12 | TRBV29-1
TGTGCCAGCAGCAAGCAGGGTCGGGTCCCTGGGGCCAACGTCCTGACTTTC | CASSKQGRVPGANVLTF | - | - | TRBJ2-6 | 17 | TRBV7-9
TGCGCCAGCAGTTTAGACAATTTTCGCAATCAGCCCCAGCATTTT | CASSLDNFRNQPQHF | - | - | TRBJ1-5 | 15 | TRBV5-1
TGTGCCAGCAGCCCGTGGCCTACGGGACCCTACAATGAGCAGTTCTTC | CASSPWPTGPYNEQFF | few | - | TRBJ2-1 | 16 | TRBV7-8
TGTGCCAGCAGTGAAGTCGCAAGACAGGGGGCAGGAGATACGCAGTATTTT | CASSEVARQGAGDTQYF | - | TRBD1 | TRBJ2-3 | 17 | TRBV2
TGCGCCAGCAGCCCTCCAGGACTAGCGGGTATGGTCAATGAGCAGTTCTTC | CASSPPGLAGMVNEQFF | - | TRBD2 | TRBJ2-1 | 17 | TRBV4-3
TGCAGTGCCCTGAGGTTCGGGGAGGGGAAGGGCGAGCAGTACTTC | CSALRFGEGKGEQYF | - | TRBD2 | TRBJ2-7 | 15 | TRBV20-1
TGTGCCAGCAGACAGGGGGCCTACACAGATACGCAGTATTTT | CASRQGAYTDTQYF | - | TRBD1 | TRBJ2-3 | 14 | TRBV6-1
TGTGCCGCGTCCCGGACAGGGGTTGAAGCTTTCTTT | CAASRTGVEAFF | few | TRBD1 | TRBJ1-1 | 12 | TRBV24-1
TGTGCCAGCAGTTTGAACAGGGTTTCGGATGGCTACACCTTC | CASSLNRVSDGYTF | - | - | TRBJ1-2 | 14 | TRBV6-5
TGTGCCAGCAGCCCCGTGACAGGGGGCATCGGGACTAGCGCCGACAATGAGCAGTTCTTC | CASSPVTGGIGTSADNEQFF | few | - | TRBJ2-1 | 20 | TRBV5-6
TGCAGTGCTAGGGACAGGTCGAACACTGAAGCTTTCTTT | CSARDRSNTEAFF | few | TRBD1 | TRBJ1-1 | 13 | TRBV20-1
TGTGCCAGCAGTTTATTGACACGGCATAGCAATCAGCCCCAGCATTTT | CASSLLTRHSNQPQHF | - | - | TRBJ1-5 | 16 | TRBV28
TGTGCCAGCAGTTTAGTCCTAGCGTCGGTCACCAGGGAGCTGTTTTTT | CASSLVLASVTRELFF | - | - | TRBJ2-2 | 16 | TRBV12-3/TRBV12-4
TGTGCCAGCAGCCAAGGGTTGCGGTTACAAGAGACCCAGTACTTC | CASSQGLRLQETQYF | - | - | TRBJ2-5 | 15 | TRBV14
TGCAGTGCTAGTGGAGAGGTTGGGCGGGTTGCGGGGGGGCATGAGACCCAGTACTTC | CSASGEVGRVAGGHETQYF | few | TRBD2 | TRBJ2-5 | 19 | TRBV20-1
TGTGCCAGCAGCTTAGCGCCTTGGCGCTCTAGCACAGATACGCAGTATTTT | CASSLAPWRSSTDTQYF | few | - | TRBJ2-3 | 17 | TRBV7-8
TGCGCCAGCAGCCTAATGGGACTAGCGGAACTCCTCTACAATGAGCAGTTCTTC | CASSLMGLAELLYNEQFF | - | TRBD2 | TRBJ2-1 | 18 | TRBV5-1
TGCGCCAGCAGGCGACGCGTAATTGGGGACGGACTGAACACTGAAGCTTTCTTT | CASRRRVIGDGLNTEAFF | - | - | TRBJ1-1 | 18 | TRBV5-1
TGTGCCAGCAGCCACCCCTTCCTGCGGAACAATCAGCCCCAGCATTTT | CASSHPFLRNNQPQHF | few | - | TRBJ1-5 | 16 | TRBV14
TGTGCCAGCAGTTTAGTCGGGGGGGCCTTCTATGAGCAGTTCTTC | CASSLVGGAFYEQFF | - | TRBD2 | TRBJ2-1 | 15 | TRBV12-3/TRBV12-4
TGTGCCAGCAGGGCAGGACATAGCAATCAGCCCCAGCATTTT | CASRAGHSNQPQHF | few | - | TRBJ1-5 | 14 | TRBV6-2/TRBV6-3
TGCGCCAGCAGTGTCCTAGCGGGGGGGCGGGAGACCCAGTACTTC | CASSVLAGGRETQYF | few | TRBD2 | TRBJ2-5 | 15 | TRBV10-2
TGTGCCAGCAGTTCTCCGACTGGCTACACCTTC | CASSSPTGYTF | many | - | TRBJ1-2 | 11 | TRBV28
TGTGCCAGCAGCCACCCGCTAGCGGGAGTCCTCGATACGCAGTATTTT | CASSHPLAGVLDTQYF | - | TRBD2 | TRBJ2-3 | 16 | TRBV7-9
TGCGCCAGCAGCTTGGATGGCCGCAGCTCCTACAATGAGCAGTTCTTC | CASSLDGRSSYNEQFF | - | - | TRBJ2-1 | 16 | TRBV5-1
TGTAGCGGGGGCCCCTCAGCCAGCACAGATACGCAGTATTTT | CSGGPSASTDTQYF | - | TRBD2 | TRBJ2-3 | 14 | TRBV29-1
TGTGCCATCAGTGAGTGGGGGGTACCCGAAACCGAGCAGTACTTC | CAISEWGVPETEQYF | - | - | TRBJ2-7 | 15 | TRBV10-3
TGTGCCACCAGTGCACAGGACTATGGCTACACCTTC | CATSAQDYGYTF | - | - | TRBJ1-2 | 12 | TRBV24-1
TGTGCCAGCAGTTTATGGGACGGATACTATGGCTACACCTTC | CASSLWDGYYGYTF | - | - | TRBJ1-2 | 14 | TRBV28
TGTGCCAGCAGTGAGGCAGGACAAACCGCCTACGAGCAGTACTTC | CASSEAGQTAYEQYF | few | - | TRBJ2-7 | 15 | TRBV2
TGTGCCAGCAGTTCGGGACAGATGTACAATGAGCAGTTCTTC | CASSSGQMYNEQFF | - | TRBD1 | TRBJ2-1 | 14 | TRBV12-3/TRBV12-4
TGTGCCAGCGGTGGGAGAAAACTGTTTTTT | CASGGRKLFF | few | - | TRBJ1-4 | 10 | TRBV21-1
TGCAGTGCTGGACCGAGGCCAGGTGGCATCGAGCAGTACTTC | CSAGPRPGGIEQYF | many | - | TRBJ2-7 | 14 | TRBV20-1
TGTGCCAGCACGAATCCCGGGACAGGGATCCACGAGCAGTACTTC | CASTNPGTGIHEQYF | - | TRBD1 | TRBJ2-7 | 15 | TRBV11-2
TGCGCCAGCAGCCTCAGGAGGGGAGATACGCAGTATTTT | CASSLRRGDTQYF | few | - | TRBJ2-3 | 13 | TRBV4-3
TGTGCCAGCAGTGGACTAGCGGGAGCGAACACCGGGGAGCTGTTTTTT | CASSGLAGANTGELFF | few | TRBD2 | TRBJ2-2 | 16 | TRBV2
TGTGCCAGCAGTTTATGGGGTAGGGATGGGGAGACCCAGTACTTC | CASSLWGRDGETQYF | - | - | TRBJ2-5 | 15 | TRBV28
TGTGCCAGCAACACCTACAATGAGCAGTTCTTC | CASNTYNEQFF | few | - | TRBJ2-1 | 11 | TRBV12-3/TRBV12-4
TGTGCCAGCAGCGAAAAGGGACTCTCCTACAATGAGCAGTTCTTC | CASSEKGLSYNEQFF | - | - | TRBJ2-1 | 15 | TRBV7-8
TGTGCCAGCAGTTACACAAAGCAGGGTCGCTCACCCCTCCACTTT | CASSYTKQGRSPLHF | few | - | TRBJ1-6 | 15 | TRBV6-5
TGCAGTGCGAAGACCGTCCGGGCTAGCGGGTATAATGAGCAGTTCTTC | CSAKTVRASGYNEQFF | few | TRBD2 | TRBJ2-1 | 16 | TRBV20-1
TGCGCCAGCAGTGCTAGTGGGGGGGGCTACGAGCAGTACTTC | CASSASGGGYEQYF | few | TRBD2 | TRBJ2-7 | 14 | TRBV10-2
TGTGCCTCGGGGACTAGCGCGCTCGGCACCGGGGAGCTGTTTTTT | CASGTSALGTGELFF | few | TRBD2 | TRBJ2-2 | 15 | TRBV28
TGTGCCAGCAACGCACTAGCGGGGGCCGGCACAGATACGCAGTATTTT | CASNALAGAGTDTQYF | few | TRBD2 | TRBJ2-3 | 16 | TRBV7-2
TGTGCCAGCAGTTCCAAACCCCAGCGACAGCCTTCGGGGAACATTCAGTACTTC | CASSSKPQRQPSGNIQYF | few | - | TRBJ2-4 | 18 | TRBV6-5
TGTGCCAGCAGACCTGCGGGGGGGCTACGGACCGGGGAGCTGTTTTTT | CASRPAGGLRTGELFF | - | TRBD2 | TRBJ2-2 | 16 | TRBV6-2/TRBV6-3
TGTGCCAGCAGCCAAGTGGGGGACTGGAACACTGAAGCTTTCTTT | CASSQVGDWNTEAFF | - | - | TRBJ1-1 | 15 | TRBV4-2
TGCAGTGCTAGAGACCGGGGACTAGCGGGACCCTCTGGGGCCAACGTCCTGACTTTC | CSARDRGLAGPSGANVLTF | few | TRBD2 | TRBJ2-6 | 19 | TRBV20-1
TGTGCCAGCCGAAGTGGGGATCAGCCCCAGCATTTT | CASRSGDQPQHF | few | - | TRBJ1-5 | 12 | TRBV5-6
TGTGCCAGCTCACCACCGATGAGACAGGGGTCCGGGGAGCTGTTTTTT | CASSPPMRQGSGELFF | many | TRBD1 | TRBJ2-2 | 16 | TRBV18